The clone carrying this T cell receptor (beta chain) was seen at least ten times. Its antigen is not identified. Only healthy Caucasians were included as donors. The data stem from a study of identical twins. Trimming took off 5 bases at V and 4 bases at J, with 4 bases between the two ends. Germline V lookup: CDR1 SEHNR, CDR2 FQNEAQ (reference sequence). The CDR3 sequence is 11 residues long. Findings and limits, study-wide: There were fewer insertions in abundant cord blood beta clonotypes, but memory repertoires showed no such pattern. Invariant populations such as MAIT and iNKT cells could partly muddle zero-insertion analyses. Within twin pairs, the out-of-frame alpha sequences they shared showed excess low generation probability.

TCRdb recomputed calls from the 5' RACE reads with MiXCR, one row per CDR3 protein. The repertoire has fewer than 650,000 distinct CDR3 sequences, around 7.5% of them found once; the top ten carry 1.6%. These data were also reused for a study on yellow fever vaccine responses in identical twins.

This rearrangement joins TRBV7-9 to TRBJ2-3; D ambiguous. This TCR was recovered from a woman aged 18-29 years in good health. The sample was PBMCs. This CDR3 reads CASSAADTQYF. The CDR3 DNA is TGTGCCAGCAGCGCGGCAGATACGCAGTATTTT.